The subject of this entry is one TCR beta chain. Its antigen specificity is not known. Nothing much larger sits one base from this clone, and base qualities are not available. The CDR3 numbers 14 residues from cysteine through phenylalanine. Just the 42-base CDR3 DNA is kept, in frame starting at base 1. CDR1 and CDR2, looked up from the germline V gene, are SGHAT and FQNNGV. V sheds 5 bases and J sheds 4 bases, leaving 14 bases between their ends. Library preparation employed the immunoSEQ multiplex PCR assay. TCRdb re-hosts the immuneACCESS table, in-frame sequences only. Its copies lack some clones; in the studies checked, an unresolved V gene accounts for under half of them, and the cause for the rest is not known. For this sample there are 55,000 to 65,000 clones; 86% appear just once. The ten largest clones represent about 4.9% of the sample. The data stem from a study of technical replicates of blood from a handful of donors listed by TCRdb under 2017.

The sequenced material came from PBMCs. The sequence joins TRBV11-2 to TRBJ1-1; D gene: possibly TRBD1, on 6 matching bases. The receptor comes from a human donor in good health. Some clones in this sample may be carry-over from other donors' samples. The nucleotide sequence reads TGTGCCAGCAGCATTCCGGGACAATTCACTGAAGCTTTCTTT. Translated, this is CASSIPGQFTEAFF.